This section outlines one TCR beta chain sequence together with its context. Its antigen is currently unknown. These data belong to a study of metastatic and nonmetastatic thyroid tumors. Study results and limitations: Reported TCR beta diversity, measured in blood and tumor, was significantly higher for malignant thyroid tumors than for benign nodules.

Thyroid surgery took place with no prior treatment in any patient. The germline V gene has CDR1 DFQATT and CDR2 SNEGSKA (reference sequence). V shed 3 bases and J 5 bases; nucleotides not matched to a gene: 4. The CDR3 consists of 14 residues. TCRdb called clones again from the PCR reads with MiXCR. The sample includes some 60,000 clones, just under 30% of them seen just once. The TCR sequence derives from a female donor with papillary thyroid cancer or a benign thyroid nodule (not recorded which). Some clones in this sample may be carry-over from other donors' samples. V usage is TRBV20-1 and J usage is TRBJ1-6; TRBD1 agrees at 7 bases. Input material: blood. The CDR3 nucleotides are TGCAGTGCTAGGTCGACAGGGAATAATTCACCCCTCCACTTT. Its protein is CSARSTGNNSPLHF.